This paragraph covers one T cell receptor beta chain sequence. Its antigen is unidentified. The table came from immunoSEQ multiplex PCR; TCRdb's copy has only in-frame clones and leaves some out. The sample has about 14,000 clones, roughly 72% seen once; the top ten hold approximately 11%. These data come from a study of CD4+ T cells in melanoma. Study-wide findings and caveats: Neoantigen-specific CD4+ T cells in melanoma reportedly had diverse differentiation states. CD8+ T cell, macrophage and B cell function reportedly correlated with neoantigen-specific CD4+ T cells.

Germline V gene data show CDR1 as SGDLS and CDR2 as YYNGEE. The J segment lost 7 bases and the V segment lost 4 bases, leaving 8 bases of the junction unmatched. This CDR3 is 15 amino acids long. Material for sequencing was cells from a culture (not recorded whether cultured in vitro). The chain carries TRBV9 and TRBJ2-2, with 9 bases that match TRBD2. The receptor comes from a human donor with melanoma. The CDR3 region has the DNA TGTGCCAGCAGCACGGGACTAGCTCCAATCGGGGAGCTGTTTTTT. Amino acids: CASSTGLAPIGELFF.